This T cell receptor beta chain appears in the sequencing data of a study of radiotherapy plus CTLA-4 blockade in lung cancer. CDR3 length: 14 residues. The ends lost 6 bases at V and 6 bases at J; junction bases unmatched: 10. Germline V gene sequence: CDR1 WSHSY, CDR2 SAAADI. Measured with immunoSEQ multiplex PCR; TCRdb has only the in-frame clones, and not every one. There are 40,000 to 45,000 clones in the sample; 60% to 80% occur only once, and around a tenth lies in the top ten. This specimen consisted of peripheral blood, obtained from a patient treated with radiotherapy plus ipilimumab. The genes are TRBV10-2 and TRBJ1-2, with 7 bases matching TRBD1. The source is a human donor with non-small cell lung cancer who had stable disease on radiotherapy plus ipilimumab. In nucleotides, the CDR3 is TGCGCCAGCAGAGTAACAGGGGATGGGGATGGCTACACCTTC. This codes for CASRVTGDGDGYTF.